A single sample gave rise to the 21 T cell receptor beta chains below, sequenced in a study of cytomegalovirus exposure and HLA in healthy donors. The PCR had 60 Vbeta and 13 Jbeta primers. Produced via immunoSEQ multiplex PCR; TCRdb's table is partial and in-frame only. The sample shows about 190,000 clones, over 60% of them seen only once. The sample taken for sequencing was PBMCs. These receptor sequences come from a woman in her 40s in good health and CMV-seronegative.

The chain combines TRBV21-1 with TRBJ1-5. TRBV21-1 has pseudogene status. The CDR3 has 17 residues. The CDR3 DNA is TGTGCCAGCAGCCAAGAGGGGAGGGGCGCGGCCTTTACGCCCCAGCATTTT. Encoded protein: CASSQEGRGAAFTPQHF.

The chain has TRBV2 and TRBJ2-6, with 8 bases identical to TRBD2. V gave up 8 bases and J gave up 4 bases; unmatched junction bases: 7. The CDR3 spans 15 residues. Germline V CDR1 and CDR2: SNHLY, FYNNEI. The CDR3 nucleotides read TGTGCCAGCGGTCGAGGGACTAGGGGGGCCAACGTCCTGACTTTC. Translated: CASGRGTRGANVLTF.

V is TRBV29-1 and J is TRBJ1-2, with 11 bases aligning to TRBD1. This CDR3 has 13 residues. CDR1 is SQVTM and CDR2 is ANQGSEA in the germline V gene. Trimming cost V 2 bases and J 8 bases; bases outside gene matches: 4. CDR3 coding DNA: TGCAGCGTTGAAAGGGACAGGGGGAGAGGCTACACCTTC. This encodes CSVERDRGRGYTF.

This clone was counted a few times. The J gene is TRBJ1-2, the V gene TRBV6-1; a weak D match, TRBD1 (6 bases). Trimming shortened V by 5 bases and J by 5 bases, and 15 bases separated the two germline ends. CDR3 length: 14 amino acids. CDR1 is MNHNS and CDR2 is SASEGT in the germline V gene. This CDR3 reads CASSQTGPGYGYTF. CDR3 nucleotides: TGTGCCAGCAGTCAGACAGGCCCAGGGTATGGCTACACCTTC.

Note on this clone: Other nucleotide sequences from this sample produce the same CDR3. The chain carries TRBV18 and TRBJ1-2; 8 bases map to TRBD1. The CDR3 loop spans 15 amino acids. Per germline, CDR1 KGHSH and CDR2 LQKENI. The junction had 7 bases not matched to a gene; V was cut back by 0 bases and J by 7 bases. The CDR3 protein is CASSPPGTGVGGYTF. DNA of the CDR3: TGTGCCAGCTCACCACCCGGGACAGGAGTAGGTGGCTACACCTTC.

This chain joins TRBV5-6 and TRBJ2-6, with 7 nucleotides matching TRBD2. Germline assignment: CDR1 SGHDT and CDR2 YYEEEE. J was trimmed by 3 bases and V by 1 base; bases with no gene match: 1. The CDR3 consists of 15 residues. For the CDR3, the DNA is TGTGCCAGCAGCTTGCCGGGGGGTGGGGCCAACGTCCTGACTTTC. Translated, it gives CASSLPGGGANVLTF.

The V call is TRBV5-6, the J call TRBJ2-7; tentatively, D is TRBD2 (6 bases). The ends were cut back, 4 bases at V and 4 bases at J, with 18 bases in the middle. The germline V gene has CDR1 SGHDT and CDR2 YYEEEE. The CDR3 is 15 residues long. The CDR3 loop is CASSLGGTVGYEQYF. CDR3 nucleotides: TGTGCCAGCAGCCTGGGCGGGACGGTCGGTTACGAGCAGTACTTC.

The chain uses TRBV7-6 and TRBJ2-1, with D possibly matching TRBD1 (5 bases). The germline V gene encodes CDR1 SGHVS and CDR2 FNYEAQ. V dropped 2 bases and J dropped 13 bases, with 18 bases sitting between them. CDR3 length equals 14 residues. The CDR3 sequence is CASSLMDKPPAQFF. In nucleotides, the CDR3 is TGTGCCAGCAGCTTAATGGACAAGCCCCCCGCTCAGTTCTTC.

This sequence joins TRBV27 and TRBJ2-7; 7 nucleotides match TRBD1. The CDR3 totals 16 residues. CDR1 is MNHEY and CDR2 is SMNVEV in the germline V gene (reference sequence). The V gene end was trimmed by 4 bases and the J gene end by 3 bases; junction bases not matched to a gene: 12. CDR3 sequence (DNA): TGTGCCAGCAGTTGGGATTACAATAGGGGGCTCTACGAGCAGTACTTC. Protein sequence: CASSWDYNRGLYEQYF.

The rearrangement joins TRBV10-3 to TRBJ2-7; TRBD2 aligns across 8 bases. Germline loops: CDR1 ENHRY, CDR2 SYGVKD. This CDR3 is 16 amino acids long. The CDR3 sequence is CAVSGATLSGGYEQYV. The DNA of the CDR3 is TGTGCCGTCAGTGGGGCCACCTTGAGCGGGGGCTACGAGCAGTACGTC.

The rearrangement links TRBV9 to TRBJ2-2; TRBD2 is a possible D gene (5 bases). Trimming cost V 2 bases and J 6 bases, with 14 bases left between them. The germline V gene has CDR1 SGDLS and CDR2 YYNGEE. CDR3 length: 15 residues. The CDR3 DNA follows: TGTGCCAGCAGCGTCTGGCTAGCCGAATCCGGGGAGCTGTTTTTT. Translating gives CASSVWLAESGELFF.

V gene TRBV9 combines with J gene TRBJ2-1; 14 nucleotides match TRBD2. Trimming cost V 3 bases and J 8 bases; bases outside gene matches: 4. Germline-derived CDR1 and CDR2 are SGDLS and YYNGEE. The CDR3 length is 15 residues. The CDR3 coding sequence is TGTGCCAGCAGCGAGGGACTAGCGGGAGCCTATGAGCAGTTCTTC. This translates into CASSEGLAGAYEQFF.

The table lists this clone with a count of one. The rearrangement links TRBV11-2 to TRBJ2-7; 11 bases are a match to TRBD2. This CDR3 is 15 amino acids long. From germline, CDR1 is SGHAT and CDR2 FQNNGV. Trimming took 5 bases from V and 2 from J; bases not matched to a gene: 5. The CDR3 nucleotides are TGTGCCAGCAGCCAGGGACTAGCGGCTCCCTACGAGCAGTACGTC. Its translation is CASSQGLAAPYEQYV.

The chain couples TRBV18 to TRBJ2-1; 9 bases are a match to TRBD1. The V gene end was trimmed by 3 bases and the J gene end by 4 bases; junction bases not matched to a gene: 7. The CDR3 totals 16 residues. CDR1 KGHSH and CDR2 LQKENI come from the germline V gene. DNA of the CDR3: TGTGCCAGCTCACCGCCTACAGGGGGCAGGTACAATGAGCAGTTCTTC. This gives the protein CASSPPTGGRYNEQFF.

The chain has TRBV19 and TRBJ1-2, with 9 bases identical to TRBD1. Germline values: CDR1 LNHDA, CDR2 SQIVND (reference sequence). Losses at the gene ends were 4 bases for V and 7 bases for J; bases not matched to a gene: 4. This CDR3 has 13 residues. The CDR3 DNA reads TGTGCCAGTAGTAGACGGGACAGGGCTGGCTACACCTTC. Encoded protein: CASSRRDRAGYTF.

This sequence joins TRBV6-5 and TRBJ1-1, with 8 bases fitting TRBD1. The junction had 6 bases not matched to a gene; V was cut back by 4 bases and J by 5 bases. The CDR3 covers 14 residues. Germline CDR1 MNHEY, CDR2 SVGAGI. The CDR3: CASSSPRDRTEAFF. CDR3 bases: TGTGCCAGCAGTTCCCCCCGGGACAGGACTGAAGCTTTCTTT.

This chain joins TRBV4-1 and TRBJ1-2; D possibly corresponds to TRBD1 (5 bases). Germline CDR1 is MGHRA and CDR2 is YSYEKL. V was trimmed by 0 bases and J by 3 bases, leaving 11 bases between them. The CDR3 extends over 15 amino acids. This chain's CDR3 is CASSQDGGVDYGYTF. DNA of the CDR3: TGCGCCAGCAGCCAAGATGGAGGGGTGGACTATGGCTACACCTTC.

In nucleotides, the CDR3 is TGTGCCAGCAGCCTCAACCCAGGGAATGGAGAGACCCAGTACTTC. Protein: CASSLNPGNGETQYF. This chain joins TRBV11-2 and TRBJ2-5; D perhaps matches TRBD1 (5 bases). From germline, CDR1 is SGHAT and CDR2 FQNNGV. Trimming took 5 bases from V and 4 from J, leaving 17 bases between them. The CDR3 spans 15 residues.

The rearrangement uses TRBV25-1 and TRBJ2-7; weak D call: TRBD2 (6 bases). Germline lookup yields CDR1 MGHDK and CDR2 SYGVNS. The CDR3 consists of 14 residues. The V end was cut by 1 base, the J end by 4 bases, with 11 bases between. CDR3 amino acids: CASSEWMEGYEQYF. The CDR3 bases are TGTGCCAGCAGTGAATGGATGGAGGGGTACGAGCAGTACTTC.

The chain links TRBV27 to TRBJ2-3; no firm D call. Germline CDR1 MNHEY, CDR2 SMNVEV (reference sequence). The V gene lost 1 base and the J gene lost 0 bases, with 11 bases spanning the gap. The length of the CDR3 is 16 residues. The CDR3 DNA reads TGTGCCAGCAGTTTATTGCTAGGCTCTAGCACAGATACGCAGTATTTT. Its translation: CASSLLLGSSTDTQYF.

This chain connects TRBV10-3 to TRBJ2-2; 12 bases agree with TRBD2. The germline CDR1 and CDR2 sequences are ENHRY and SYGVKD. The trim removed 11 bases at V and 7 bases at J, leaving 8 bases unmatched. The CDR3 consists of 14 residues. The chain's CDR3 is CASRTSGTDGELFF. DNA of the CDR3: TGTGCCTCCAGGACTAGCGGGACTGACGGGGAGCTGTTTTTT.